These 29 T cell receptor beta chains share one sample of origin, sequenced in a study of shared clonotypes between healthy human individuals. TCRdb keeps only in-frame clones here, not all; method: immunoSEQ multiplex PCR. The repertoire holds 450,000 or so clones, with roughly three quarters as singletons. Sequencing was performed on PBMCs. These receptors were collected from a woman aged 40 to 50 in good health. Some clones in this sample may be carry-over from other donors' samples.

This chain links TRBV6-6 with TRBJ2-3; 9 bases are a match to TRBD2. Germline V CDR1 and CDR2: MNHNY, SVGAGI (reference sequence). V dropped 6 bases and J dropped 2; count of bases not matched to a gene: 6. The CDR3 covers 15 residues. CDR3 region: CASSVSGRDTDTQYF. CDR3 coding DNA: TGTGCCAGCAGCGTTAGCGGGAGAGACACAGATACGCAGTATTTT.

On this clone itself: It differs at one base from a far larger clone, so likely a read error. This CDR3 fails to terminate in the conserved phenylalanine or tryptophan, so it likely reflects a read error. This chain uses TRBV18 with TRBJ2-7; D not certain. The CDR3 totals 12 residues. Trimming stripped 3 bases from V and 0 bases from J, with 3 bases between. Germline assignment: CDR1 KGHSH and CDR2 LQKENI. Here the CDR3 reads CASSPFSYEQYL. The DNA of the CDR3 is TGTGCCAGCTCACCCTTCTCCTACGAGCAGTACCTC.

CDR3 bases: TGTGCCAGTAGTATTTTGGGACAGGGGTTGAGGGTTAGCAATCAGCCCCAGCATTTT. This translates into CASSILGQGLRVSNQPQHF. This chain connects TRBV19 to TRBJ1-5; TRBD1 aligns across 10 bases. The V gene end was trimmed by 3 bases and the J gene end by 0 bases; junction bases not matched to a gene: 11. The germline gives CDR1 LNHDA, CDR2 SQIVND (reference sequence). This CDR3 is 19 amino acids long.

The chain links TRBV6-5 to TRBJ2-5; maybe TRBD2 (6 bases). The CDR3 covers 14 residues. Trimming took 6 bases from V and 0 from J, leaving 11 bases between them. CDR1 and CDR2 from the germline V gene are MNHEY and SVGAGI. CDR3 residues: CASRRGGYQETQYF. CDR3 bases: TGTGCCAGCAGGCGAGGAGGGTACCAAGAGACCCAGTACTTC.

The chain joins TRBV6-4 to TRBJ2-1; 9 nucleotides line up with TRBD2. CDR1 MRHNA and CDR2 SNTAGT come from the germline V gene. Trimming took 3 bases from V and 7 from J; bases not matched to a gene: 7. The CDR3 length is 15 residues. The CDR3: CASSEVSGSGNEQFF. In DNA form, the CDR3 reads TGTGCCAGCAGTGAGGTTAGCGGGAGTGGAAATGAGCAGTTCTTC.

Notes on this clone: With only one base between it and a far larger clone, this is likely a read error. J is TRBJ1-2 and V is TRBV30; 8 bases align to TRBD1. V lost 5 bases and J lost 4; bases outside the gene matches: 9. The CDR3 consists of 14 residues. CDR1 is GTSNPN, CDR2 SVGIG, per germline (reference sequence). This chain's CDR3 is CAWGGITGGYGYTF. CDR3 nucleotides: TGTGCCTGGGGTGGGATTACAGGGGGCTATGGCTACACCTTC.

This clone is a singleton in its sample. The chain links TRBV28 to TRBJ2-1, with D possibly being TRBD2 (5 bases). V lost 3 bases and J 10 bases, leaving 13 bases between the germline ends. The CDR3 runs 13 residues. From germline, CDR1 is MDHEN and CDR2 SYDVKM. The CDR3 DNA reads TGTGCCAGCAGTTTTCAGCGGTTAAGGGAGCAGTTCTTC. Protein sequence: CASSFQRLREQFF.

CDR3 nucleotide sequence: TGTGCCAGCAGCCAACGGGACGGGAGGGCCACTTACGAGCAGTACTTC. It specifies CASSQRDGRATYEQYF. V usage is TRBV4-2 and J usage is TRBJ2-7; 8 nucleotides line up with TRBD2. The germline V gene encodes CDR1 LGHNA and CDR2 YNFKEQ. Trimming at V came to 2 bases and at J to 4 bases, leaving 10 bases not matched to a gene. The CDR3 contains 16 residues.

The gene calls are TRBV6-6 and TRBJ2-7; 9 nucleotides line up with TRBD2. V trimming: 9 bases; J trimming: 3 bases; junction bases outside the gene matches: 15. The CDR3 contains 16 residues. Looked up from germline, CDR1 is MNHNY and CDR2 is SVGAGI (reference sequence). The CDR3 DNA follows: TGTGCCAGTACCCCTTCTGGGGCGGGAGGGAGCTACGAGCAGTACTTC. Protein sequence: CASTPSGAGGSYEQYF.

This clone was observed a single time. This chain joins TRBV5-4 and TRBJ1-1; 7 bases are a match to TRBD1. Germline lookup yields CDR1 SGHNT and CDR2 YYREEE (reference sequence). After removal of 4 bases from V and 4 bases from J, the junction contained 4 bases not matched to a gene. The CDR3 sequence is 13 residues long. The CDR3 nucleotides read TGTGCCAGCAGCGAGGACAGGTTCACTGAAGCTTTCTTT. Translated, it gives CASSEDRFTEAFF.

J is TRBJ2-5 and V is TRBV7-7; D perhaps matches TRBD1 (5 bases). The V end lost 1 base, the J end lost 9 bases, and 6 bases lay between the germline ends. Germline CDR1 reads SSHAT; CDR2 reads FNYEAQ (reference sequence). The CDR3 is made up of 11 amino acids. CDR3 in amino acids: CASSLGGPQYF. DNA for the CDR3: TGTGCCAGCAGCTTAGGGGGCCCCCAGTACTTC.

The J gene is TRBJ2-1, the V gene TRBV10-2, with no clear D. In germline, CDR1 is WSHSY, CDR2 SAAADI. The CDR3 contains 15 residues. V dropped 7 bases and J dropped 2 bases, with 15 bases sitting between them. Here the CDR3 reads CASTGGAPAYNEQFF. In DNA form, the CDR3 reads TGCGCCAGCACCGGTGGTGCTCCTGCCTACAATGAGCAGTTCTTC.

This clone was seen a handful of times. Other DNA sequences in the same sample also yield this CDR3. The chain combines TRBV27 with TRBJ2-2, with D perhaps TRBD2 (5 bases). Germline V gene data show CDR1 as MNHEY and CDR2 as SMNVEV (reference sequence). V shed 4 bases and J shed 1 base, with 7 bases lying between them. CDR3 length: 14 residues. The CDR3 spells CASSSGRNTGELFF. CDR3 DNA: TGTGCCAGCAGTTCGGGGAGGAACACCGGGGAGCTGTTTTTT.

This clone has just one count. The CDR3 DNA reads TGTGCCAGCAGTGAAGGGGGAGTTCGCCCCTACGAGCAGTACTTC. It specifies CASSEGGVRPYEQYF. This chain uses TRBV2 with TRBJ2-7; D possibly corresponds to TRBD2 (5 bases). The CDR3 has 15 residues. In germline, CDR1 is SNHLY, CDR2 FYNNEI. Trimming removed 1 base at V and 2 bases at J, with 12 bases between.

This chain joins TRBV28 and TRBJ2-5; the D is unclear. Germline V lookup: CDR1 MDHEN, CDR2 SYDVKM. V lost 6 bases and J 4 bases, leaving 12 bases between the germline ends. There are 13 residues in the CDR3. The CDR3: CASRDGVPETQYF. The CDR3 DNA sequence: TGTGCCAGCAGGGATGGTGTACCAGAGACCCAGTACTTC.

The rearrangement uses TRBV18 and TRBJ2-3; 7 bases are a match to TRBD2. This CDR3 has 14 amino acids. Unmatched junction bases numbered 6, after V lost 6 bases and J lost 3 bases. Germline CDR1 reads KGHSH; CDR2 reads LQKENI. The CDR3 loop reads CASSPTSPTDTQYF. The CDR3 nucleotides are TGTGCCAGCTCTCCGACTAGCCCAACAGATACGCAGTATTTT.

Comments on this clone: A read error may explain this, as a much larger clone is one base away. The chain couples TRBV7-9 to TRBJ2-5; TRBD1 matches at 8 bases. Per germline, CDR1 SEHNR and CDR2 FQNEAQ (reference sequence). The CDR3 runs to 16 residues. The CDR3 spells CASSLVGRGPRETQHF. CDR3 nucleotides: TGTGCCAGCAGCTTAGTCGGCAGGGGGCCTCGGGAGACCCAGCACTTC.

The chain has TRBV7-9 and TRBJ1-1, with unresolved D. The CDR3 has 18 residues. Germline V gene data show CDR1 as SEHNR and CDR2 as FQNEAQ (reference sequence). Trimming took off 5 bases at V and 0 bases at J, with 22 bases between the two ends. The CDR3 DNA reads as TGTGCCAGCAGCCCCCGACGGGGAGTAGCGGGGTTGAACACTGAAGCTTTCTTT. It translates to CASSPRRGVAGLNTEAFF.

The chain recombines TRBV7-2 with TRBJ2-4, with TRBD1 identical over 7 bases. Losses at the gene ends were 5 bases for V and 7 bases for J; bases not matched to a gene: 5. This CDR3 comprises 13 residues. Germline V gene lookup returns CDR1 SGHTA and CDR2 FQGNSA. The CDR3 DNA reads TGTGCCAGCAGCCCCACAGGGGAGAACATTCAGTACTTC. Its protein is CASSPTGENIQYF. Together with reference TRBV7-2 and TRBJ2-4, the CDR3 gives the full variable domain: GAGVSQSPSNKVTEKGKDVELRCDPISGHTALYWYRQSLGQGLEFLIYFQGNSAPDKSGLPSDRFSAERTGGSVSTLTIQRTQQEDSAVYLCASSPTGENIQYFGAGTRLSVL.

The chain combines TRBV27 with TRBJ1-5; 7 bases line up with TRBD1. The CDR3 is 15 residues long. V trimming: 0 bases; J trimming: 6 bases; junction bases outside the gene matches: 5. Germline V gives CDR1 MNHEY, CDR2 SMNVEV (reference sequence). CDR3 in DNA: TGTGCCAGCAGTTTATCAGTTGGGACAGTTCAGCCCCAGCATTTT. As protein: CASSLSVGTVQPQHF.

The chain is built from TRBV7-8 and TRBJ1-5; the match to TRBD1 covers 7 bases. CDR1 is SGHVS, CDR2 FQNEAQ, per germline. V was clipped by 3 bases and J by 0 bases; unmatched bases: 2. The CDR3 covers 15 residues. CDR3 loop: CASSLGQNSNQPQHF. CDR3 in DNA: TGTGCCAGCAGCTTGGGACAGAATAGCAATCAGCCCCAGCATTTT.

The chain links TRBV5-1 to TRBJ2-1, with 10 bases matching TRBD2. CDR1 is SGHRS and CDR2 is YFSETQ in the germline V gene. This CDR3 has 16 amino acids. Trimming cost V 4 bases and J 7 bases; bases outside gene matches: 11. The CDR3 here is CASSPGVAGGWNEQFF. The CDR3, as DNA: TGCGCCAGCAGCCCTGGGGTAGCGGGAGGTTGGAATGAGCAGTTCTTC.

The chain recombines TRBV30 with TRBJ1-3; D not resolved. The CDR3 totals 13 residues. Germline assignment: CDR1 GTSNPN and CDR2 SVGIG (reference sequence). Here the CDR3 DNA reads TGTGCTTCCGCGTTGAGCTCTGGAAACACCATATATTTT. Its translation: CASALSSGNTIYF. Full variable domain (outside the CDR3, taken from reference TRBV30 and TRBJ1-3): SQTIHQWPATLVQPVGSPLSLECTVEGTSNPNLYWYRQAAGRGLQLLFYSVGIGQISSEVPQNLSASRPQDRQFILSSKKLLLSDSGFYLCASALSSGNTIYFGEGSWLTVV.

The chain carries TRBV29-1 and TRBJ2-1; TRBD2 matches 12 bases. Germline CDR1 reads SQVTM; CDR2 reads ANQGSEA. J lost 5 bases, V lost 4 bases, and 3 bases had no gene match. The CDR3 totals 14 residues. CDR3 amino acids: CSVGTSGTHNEQFF. The CDR3 nucleotides read TGCAGCGTTGGGACTAGCGGGACCCACAATGAGCAGTTCTTC.

With respect to this clone: A far bigger clonotype differs at one base, so this is likely a read error. V and J are TRBV30 and TRBJ1-6; weak D call: TRBD1 (5 bases). The CDR3 sequence is 13 residues long. Germline assignment: CDR1 GTSNPN and CDR2 SVGIG (reference sequence). This CDR3 reads CAWRSRDYSPPHF. In DNA, the CDR3 is TGTGCCTGGAGGTCTCGGGACTACTCACCCCCCCACTTT.

Written as DNA, the CDR3 is TGTGCCAGCTCACCGACAGGGGTCAGGGAGACCCAGTACTTC. It codes for CASSPTGVRETQYF. The chain carries TRBV18 and TRBJ2-5; 8 positions match TRBD1. Trimming removed 3 bases from V and 5 bases from J; junction bases left unmatched: 5. Germline loops: CDR1 KGHSH, CDR2 LQKENI. This CDR3 is 14 amino acids long.

The chain uses TRBV10-3 and TRBJ2-5; 8 nucleotides match TRBD2. Germline CDR1 ENHRY, CDR2 SYGVKD. This CDR3 is built from 13 residues. Trimming at V came to 6 bases and at J to 5 bases, leaving 5 bases not matched to a gene. The CDR3 protein is CAISEREFETQYF. The CDR3, as DNA: TGTGCCATCAGCGAGCGGGAGTTCGAGACCCAGTACTTC.

This clone was recorded a few times. This could be a read error, since a much larger clone is one nucleotide away. Other DNA sequences of this sample code for an identical CDR3. The CDR3: CASSLEGYEQYF. The CDR3 DNA reads as TGTGCCAGCAGCTTGGAGGGCTATGAGCAGTACTTC. The chain combines TRBV5-4 with TRBJ2-7; unclear D gene. This CDR3 region has 12 residues. Trimming took 0 bases from V and 7 from J, leaving 8 bases between them. Germline CDR1 is SGHNT and CDR2 is YYREEE (reference sequence).

On this clone itself: This is likely an artifact of a read error, given a far larger clone one base away. The rearrangement links TRBV5-4 to TRBJ2-7; 9 positions match TRBD2. The CDR3 consists of 15 residues. Unmatched junction bases numbered 12, after V lost 4 bases and J lost 7 bases. Germline CDR1 is SGHNT and CDR2 is YYREEE (reference sequence). CDR3 in amino acids: CASSQGASGMKEQYF. CDR3 DNA sequence: TGTGCCAGCAGCCAAGGGGCTAGCGGGATGAAAGAGCAGTACTTC.